The 13 T cell receptor beta chains below were found in one sample sequenced in a study of T-cell reconstitution after alpha-beta-depleted transplantation in children. Researchers prepared the TCRbeta library using unique molecular identifiers, the study reports. Via MiXCR, TCRdb re-called the PCR reads, giving one row per CDR3 protein. The data hold around 410,000 distinct CDR3 sequences, with 11% observed a single time. Source: PBMCs from the stem cell graft donor, taken from the stem cell graft. These receptors originate from a human donor who donated a stem cell graft to a child with acute myeloid leukemia.

This chain uses TRBV24-1 with TRBJ2-2, with TRBD2 matching over 10 bases. This CDR3 contains 15 residues. The V segment lost 6 bases and the J segment 2 bases; nucleotides outside the gene matches: 2. CDR1 is KGHDR, CDR2 SFDVKD, per germline. The DNA for the CDR3 is TGTGCCACCAGTCCTAGCGGGAGAAACACCGGGGAGCTGTTTTTT. This gives the protein CATSPSGRNTGELFF.

The sample holds a few counts of this clonotype. The chain links TRBV27 to TRBJ1-2, with a weak D call TRBD1 (5 bases). Germline assignment: CDR1 MNHEY and CDR2 SMNVEV (reference sequence). Between the trimmed V and J ends, which lost 5 bases and 4 bases, there was a span of 17 bases. This CDR3 comprises 15 residues. The CDR3 bases are TGTGCCAGCAGTCCTACAGGCGTCGGGATCTATGGCTACACCTTC. Translation: CASSPTGVGIYGYTF.

This clonotype was detected only a few times. The chain joins TRBV7-2 to TRBJ2-5, with 8 bases fitting TRBD1. Looked up from germline, CDR1 is SGHTA and CDR2 is FQGNSA. The V segment lost 6 bases and the J segment 5 bases; nucleotides outside the gene matches: 8. The CDR3 loop spans 14 amino acids. The CDR3, as DNA: TGTGCCAGCAGATCCACCACAGGGGGTGAGACCCAGTACTTC. Its protein product is CASRSTTGGETQYF.

This clonotype was found a few times. The chain is built from TRBV5-1 and TRBJ1-5; D remains ambiguous. The CDR3 consists of 15 residues. The germline V gene has CDR1 SGHRS and CDR2 YFSETQ. V was pared by 3 bases and J by 7 bases, with 17 bases between. The CDR3 spells CASSSDPGHGQPQHF. The CDR3 DNA is TGCGCCAGCAGCTCCGACCCGGGTCACGGACAGCCCCAGCATTTT.

This clonotype turned up a few times. This chain connects TRBV6-5 to TRBJ2-1; no clear D gene. The CDR3 loop spans 11 amino acids. Trimming pared 7 bases from V and 6 bases from J, leaving 7 bases between. Per the germline V gene, CDR1 is MNHEY and CDR2 is SVGAGI. The CDR3 bases are TGTGCCAGCATGAGAAGCAATGAGCAGTTCTTC. It translates to CASMRSNEQFF.

The rearrangement links TRBV5-1 to TRBJ2-7, with a weak D call TRBD2 (5 bases). CDR3 size: 16 residues. Trimming removed 4 bases at V and 0 bases at J, with 17 bases between. In germline, CDR1 is SGHRS, CDR2 YFSETQ. In DNA, the CDR3 is TGCGCCAGCAGCCCCATTACTAGTTCCTACTCCTACGAGCAGTACTTC. As protein: CASSPITSSYSYEQYF.

V usage is TRBV20-1 and J usage is TRBJ2-5; 11 bases are shared with TRBD1. Germline CDR1 DFQATT, CDR2 SNEGSKA (reference sequence). The ends lost 0 bases at V and 5 bases at J; junction bases unmatched: 11. CDR3 length: 17 amino acids. CDR3 in DNA: TGCAGTGCTAGAGATTTAGGGACAGGGGGACTAGGGGAGACCCAGTACTTC. Residues: CSARDLGTGGLGETQYF.

The J gene is TRBJ2-3, the V gene TRBV19; the D gene is possibly TRBD2 (5 bases). Germline V gives CDR1 LNHDA, CDR2 SQIVND (reference sequence). The V gene lost 5 bases and the J gene lost 1 base, with 16 bases spanning the gap. The CDR3 extends over 16 amino acids. The CDR3: CASSGLERLGTDTQYF. In DNA, the CDR3 is TGTGCCAGTAGTGGGCTCGAGCGGTTAGGCACAGATACGCAGTATTTT. The full variable domain, rest sourced from reference TRBV19 and TRBJ2-3, is DGGITQSPKYLFRKEGQNVTLSCEQNLNHDAMYWYRQDPGQGLRLIYYSQIVNDFQKGDIAEGYSVSREKKESFPLTVTSAQKNPTAFYLCASSGLERLGTDTQYFGPGTRLTVL.

The chain combines TRBV20-1 with TRBJ1-5; D not resolved. In germline, CDR1 is DFQATT, CDR2 SNEGSKA (reference sequence). The CDR3 runs 12 residues. Trimming left V 3 bases short and J 3 bases short, with 6 bases between. CDR3 protein: CSARANNQPQHF. The DNA of the CDR3 is TGCAGTGCTAGGGCCAACAATCAGCCCCAGCATTTT.

This clonotype turned up a few times. V is TRBV4-2 and J is TRBJ2-1, with a tentative D call TRBD2 (6 bases). The CDR3 length is 15 residues. Germline CDR1 reads LGHNA; CDR2 reads YNFKEQ. V dropped 4 bases and J dropped 4 bases, with 14 bases sitting between them. CDR3 sequence reads: CASSPRRERYNEQFF. CDR3 DNA: TGTGCCAGCAGCCCTCGACGGGAGAGGTACAATGAGCAGTTCTTC.

Many counts were recorded for this clonotype. The chain links TRBV5-1 to TRBJ1-2; D might be TRBD1 (6 bases). In germline, CDR1 is SGHRS, CDR2 YFSETQ. Trimming stripped 4 bases from V and 8 bases from J, with 12 bases between. CDR3 length: 12 amino acids. CDR3 loop: CASSGRGEGYTF. CDR3 sequence (DNA): TGCGCCAGCAGCGGTAGGGGGGAAGGCTACACCTTC.

There are many counts of this clonotype. The rearrangement uses TRBV12-3 or TRBV12-4 and TRBJ2-4; D unclear. The CDR3 contains 17 residues. Trimming pared 1 base from V and 0 bases from J, leaving 13 bases between. In DNA form, the CDR3 reads TGTGCCAGCAGTTTAGGAACCGCAGGCATAGCCAAAAACATTCAGTACTTC. Its protein product is CASSLGTAGIAKNIQYF.

A word on this clonotype: With a much larger clone just one base away, this may be a read error. The CDR3 nucleotides are TGTGCCAGCAGCTTACAGGTCCCAGATGCGCAGTATTTT. It translates to CASSLQVPDAQYF. The rearrangement uses TRBV5-5 and TRBJ2-3; perhaps TRBD1 as D (5 bases). Germline V gene data show CDR1 as SGHKS and CDR2 as YYEKEE (reference sequence). The CDR3 has 13 amino acids. Looking up the rest from reference TRBV5-5 and TRBJ2-3 gives the full variable domain: DAGVTQSPTHLIKTRGQQVTLRCSPISGHKSVSWYQQVLGQGPQFIFQYYEKEERGRGNFPDRFSARQFPNYSSELNVNALLLGDSALYLCASSLQVPDAQYFGPGTRLTVL.